This T cell receptor (beta chain) was sequenced during a study of blood T cell repertoires in COVID-19 (dated by TCRdb to between 2020 and 2021). About the investigation overall: The collaborator samples originated in the United States, Italy and Spain and spanned the acute and convalescent phases of COVID-19. The material from the prospective study consisted of cDNA or gDNA derived from T cells, B-cell-depleted T cells, or PBMCs. Deeply sampled blood TCRbeta repertoires from subjects exposed to, actively infected with, or recovered from COVID-19 were included in the dataset. The repertoires were made available in a free public database intended to serve as a resource for research on the immune response to SARS-CoV-2. Samples came from the ongoing ImmuneRACE study (first 160 participants) plus 1,254 subjects from 6 global collaborators. A de-identified subject ID, COVID-19 status, age in years and sex were almost always included in the sample metadata. HLA class I and class II types, where available, came from metadata supplied by the sample provider rather than from assay-based typing.

TCRbeta CDR3 regions were amplified from genomic DNA using the immunoSEQ Assay, a bias-controlled multiplex PCR. The paper's processing steps were these. Nucleated cell counts per sample were estimated from amplification of reference gene primers within the assay. To quantify the absolute abundance of each unique TCRbeta CDR3 rearrangement, sequence reads were collapsed and filtered. For each sample, productive Simpson clonality was calculated by taking the square root of Simpson's diversity index across productive rearrangements. TCRdb mirrors the immuneACCESS table, restricted to in-frame sequences. Some clones are absent from its copies; in checked studies, under half trace to an unresolved V gene, and the reason for the others is unknown. The D gene and trimming were derived from the DNA, and the V and J assignments and clone size from that table. The sample includes fewer than 250,000 clones, with roughly 85% observed a single time. The top ten constitute 3.8% of the sample.

What the study reported, not specific to this receptor: The quantity of clinical and demographic metadata differed by source and by participant and was supplied without curation.

This clone was counted a few times. No antigen is known for it. The sample holds no much larger clone one base away, and base qualities are not on file. V ends up 0 bases short and J 6 bases short, with an unmatched junction base count of 7. The CDR3 starts with the cysteine, ends with the phenylalanine, and has 16 residues. Only the CDR3 portion is preserved as DNA: 48 bases, with reading frame beginning at the first base. CDR1 and CDR2, per the germline V gene, are SGDLS and YYNGEE. Enrolling through a virtual design, the prospective study's participants ranged in age from roughly 18 to 95 years and lived across some 23 United States geographic areas. In the prospective study, cohorts were assigned on the basis of participant-reported clinical history obtained from a screening survey and a study questionnaire. Mobile phlebotomists in the prospective study collected whole blood, serum and a nasopharyngeal or oropharyngeal swab from every participant. Additional blood draws and questionnaires over a 2-month period could optionally be provided by prospective study participants. Blood samples from the prospective study were shipped frozen or at room temperature prior to DNA extraction.

This sequence was found in a woman aged 40-49 years with acute COVID-19. Sequenced: PBMCs or T cells enriched from blood (not recorded which). The rearranged chain carries TRBV9 and TRBJ2-1, with 9 junctional bases fitting TRBD2. The nucleotide sequence reads TGTGCCAGCAGCGTAGGCCCGGGCGGGAGGGCCAATGAGCAGTTCTTC. Its coded protein is CASSVGPGGRANEQFF.